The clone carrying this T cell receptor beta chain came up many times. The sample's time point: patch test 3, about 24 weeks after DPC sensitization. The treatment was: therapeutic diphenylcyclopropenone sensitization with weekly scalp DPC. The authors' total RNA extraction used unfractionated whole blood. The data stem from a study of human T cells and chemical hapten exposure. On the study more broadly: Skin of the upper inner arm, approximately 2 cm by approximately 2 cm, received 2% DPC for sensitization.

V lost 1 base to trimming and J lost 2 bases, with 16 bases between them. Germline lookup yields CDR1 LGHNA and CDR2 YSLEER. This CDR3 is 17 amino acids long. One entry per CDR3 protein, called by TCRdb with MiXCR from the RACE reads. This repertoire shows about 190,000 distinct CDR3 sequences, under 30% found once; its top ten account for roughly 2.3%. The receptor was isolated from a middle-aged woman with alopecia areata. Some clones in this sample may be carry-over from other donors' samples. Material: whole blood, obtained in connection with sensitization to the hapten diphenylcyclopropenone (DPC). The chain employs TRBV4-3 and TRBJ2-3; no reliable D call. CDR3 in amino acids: CASSQAREITHTDTQYF. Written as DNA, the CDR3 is TGCGCCAGCAGCCAAGCCCGCGAGATTACTCACACAGATACGCAGTATTTT.